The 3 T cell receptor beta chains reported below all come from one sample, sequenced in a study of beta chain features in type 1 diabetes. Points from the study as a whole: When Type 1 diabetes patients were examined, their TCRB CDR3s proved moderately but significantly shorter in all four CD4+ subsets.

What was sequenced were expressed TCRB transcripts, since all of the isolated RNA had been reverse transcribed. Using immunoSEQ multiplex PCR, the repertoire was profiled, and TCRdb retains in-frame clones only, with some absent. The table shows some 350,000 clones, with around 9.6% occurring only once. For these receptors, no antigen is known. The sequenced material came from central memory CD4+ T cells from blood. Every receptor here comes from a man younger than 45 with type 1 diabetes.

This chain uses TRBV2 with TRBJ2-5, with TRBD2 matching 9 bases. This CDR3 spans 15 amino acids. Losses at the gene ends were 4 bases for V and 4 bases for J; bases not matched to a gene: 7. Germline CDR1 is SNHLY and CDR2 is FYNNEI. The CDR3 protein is CASSGRAGGLETQYF. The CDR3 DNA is TGTGCCAGCAGTGGAAGGGCGGGGGGGTTAGAGACCCAGTACTTC. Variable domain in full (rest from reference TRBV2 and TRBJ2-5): EPEVTQTPSHQVTQMGQEVILRCVPISNHLYFYWYRQILGQKVEFLVSFYNNEISEKSEIFDDQFSVERPDGSNFTLKIRSTKLEDSAMYFCASSGRAGGLETQYFGPGTRLLVL.

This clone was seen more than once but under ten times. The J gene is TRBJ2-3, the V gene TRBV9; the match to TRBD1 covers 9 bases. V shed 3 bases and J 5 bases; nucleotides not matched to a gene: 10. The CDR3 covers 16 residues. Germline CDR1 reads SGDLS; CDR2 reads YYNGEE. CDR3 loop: CASSASPQGAQDTQYF. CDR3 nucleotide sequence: TGTGCCAGCAGCGCCTCCCCACAGGGGGCGCAAGATACGCAGTATTTT.

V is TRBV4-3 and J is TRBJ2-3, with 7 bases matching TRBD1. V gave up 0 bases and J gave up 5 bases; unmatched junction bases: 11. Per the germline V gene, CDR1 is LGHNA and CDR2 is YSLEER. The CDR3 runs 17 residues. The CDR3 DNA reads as TGCGCCAGCAGCCAAGAGGGTGGCAGGGGGTTTGGAGATACGCAGTATTTT. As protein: CASSQEGGRGFGDTQYF.